These 2 T cell receptor beta chains share one sample of origin, sequenced in a study of T cells after posttransplantation cyclophosphamide. Only in-frame clones appear in the TCRdb table, and some are missing; sequencing was by immunoSEQ multiplex PCR. The sample contains some 4,000 clones, about 75% of which appear only once. The sequencing input was memory CD8+ T cells sorted from blood. These receptors were collected from a man aged 45 to 65.

The J gene is TRBJ2-2, the V gene TRBV7-9; D may be TRBD1 (5 bases). CDR3 size: 14 residues. V was cut by 1 base and J by 7 bases, with 10 bases left in between. CDR1 is SEHNR and CDR2 is FQNEAQ in the germline V gene (reference sequence). The CDR3 nucleotides are TGTGCCAGCAGCTTAGGACCAGGGCTCGGGGAGCTGTTTTTT. This encodes CASSLGPGLGELFF.

The CDR3 DNA sequence: TGTGCCAGCAGCTCACACGGGGAGCTGTTTTTT. Its translation is CASSSHGELFF. The gene calls are TRBV5-4 and TRBJ2-2; D uncertain. CDR3 size: 11 residues. CDR1 is SGHNT, CDR2 YYREEE, per germline (reference sequence). V lost 3 bases and J lost 7, with 4 bases in between.